This T cell receptor beta chain was profiled in a study of CD8 T cells in Susac syndrome. The wider study: Patients with Susac syndrome had blood drawn and were at that point therapy-naive, on corticosteroids, or on intravenous immunoglobulin alone.

A quantity of about 0.5 to 1 ug RNA underwent reverse transcription using random hexamers. Each CDR3 protein gets one entry after TCRdb re-called the immunoSEQ multiplex PCR reads with MiXCR. The sample has about 210,000 distinct CDR3 sequences, about 94% seen once. This CDR3 has 13 amino acids. In germline, CDR1 is DFQATT, CDR2 SNEGSKA (reference sequence). With 6 bases removed from V and 2 bases from J, the gap between germline ends came to 14 bases. The sequenced material came from CD4+ T cells from PBMCs. The sequence was obtained from a human donor with Susac syndrome. The V call is TRBV20-1, the J call TRBJ2-7; possible D gene TRBD1, 5 bases. CDR3 bases: TGCAGTGCCCGTGGGGCAGTAACCTACGAGCAGTACTTC. Its protein product is CSARGAVTYEQYF.